This is a list of T cell receptor beta chains from one sample in a study of neurological immune-mediated disorders. TCRdb re-called the 5' RACE reads with MiXCR, one entry per CDR3 protein. The table includes 16,000 or so distinct CDR3 sequences, 9% detected once. Specimen: CD8+ T cells from blood. These receptors were obtained from a man in his fifties or sixties in good health. Each CDR3 is given with its conserved first and last residue. The D gene is left open where the match is weak. Size is omitted from some rows. Given values are once, few, many or a class for expanded clones.

v_gene	abundance	d_gene	j_gene	CDR3aa	CDR3nt
TRBV28	many	.	TRBJ2-4	CASSLGGQDIQYF	TGTGCCAGCAGCCTAGGGGGGCAGGACATTCAGTACTTC
TRBV28	.	.	TRBJ2-7	CASSFGAGSSYEQYF	TGTGCCAGCAGTTTCGGCGCTGGGAGCTCCTACGAGCAGTACTTC
TRBV28	many	.	TRBJ2-1	CASSLASGNEQFF	TGTGCCAGCAGTTTAGCTTCGGGCAATGAGCAGTTCTTC
TRBV24-1	many	TRBD2	TRBJ2-1	CATSDPPGLGFEQFF	TGTGCCACCAGTGATCCGCCGGGACTAGGCTTTGAGCAGTTCTTC
TRBV12-3/TRBV12-4	many	TRBD2	TRBJ2-1	CASSPIFSSGSIYNEQFF	TGTGCCAGCAGTCCTATATTCTCTAGCGGGAGTATCTACAATGAGCAGTTCTTC
TRBV29-1	many	.	TRBJ1-1	CSVEWKAWGALNTEAFF	TGCAGCGTTGAATGGAAGGCCTGGGGGGCTTTGAACACTGAAGCTTTCTTT
TRBV20-1	many	.	TRBJ1-1	CSPRHMNTEAFF	TGCAGCCCGCGCCACATGAACACTGAAGCTTTCTTT
TRBV4-1	many	.	TRBJ1-1	CASSHEDTGTEAFF	TGCGCCAGCAGCCACGAAGACACAGGTACTGAAGCTTTCTTT
TRBV15	.	.	TRBJ2-7	CATSRGTPYEQYF	TGTGCCACCAGCAGGGGGACACCCTACGAGCAGTACTTC
TRBV7-2	many	.	TRBJ2-7	CASSPDGGTYEQYF	TGTGCCAGCAGCCCTGACGGGGGAACCTACGAGCAGTACTTC
TRBV4-2	many	TRBD1	TRBJ1-5	CASSQETGSGNQPQHF	TGTGCCAGCAGCCAAGAGACAGGGAGTGGCAATCAGCCCCAGCATTTT
TRBV28	many	TRBD2	TRBJ2-5	CASSFTWTSGGGETQYF	TGTGCCAGCAGTTTCACGTGGACTAGCGGAGGGGGGGAGACCCAGTACTTC
TRBV11-2	medium-sized	.	TRBJ2-1	CASSFLGSLSGIEQFF	TGTGCCAGCAGCTTCCTCGGGAGCCTTAGCGGCATTGAGCAGTTCTTC
TRBV5-1	many	TRBD1	TRBJ1-2	CASTSGGIYGYTF	TGCGCCAGCACTTCAGGGGGGATCTATGGCTACACCTTC
TRBV7-3	many	TRBD1	TRBJ1-1	CASRSDRGTEAFF	TGTGCCAGCAGATCGGACAGGGGCACTGAAGCTTTCTTT
TRBV30	many	.	TRBJ2-2	CAWDPADPNTGELFF	TGTGCCTGGGATCCGGCGGACCCGAACACCGGGGAGCTGTTTTTT
TRBV7-2	many	TRBD2	TRBJ2-3	CASSWTSGVTDTQYF	TGTGCCAGCAGCTGGACTAGCGGGGTCACAGATACGCAGTATTTT
TRBV6-5	few	.	TRBJ1-4	CASSYSAGEDEKLFF	TGTGCCAGCAGTTACTCCGCAGGGGAGGATGAAAAACTGTTTTTT
TRBV5-1	many	TRBD2	TRBJ2-1	CASAEGTSFYNEQFF	TGCGCCAGCGCCGAAGGGACTAGTTTCTACAATGAGCAGTTCTTC
TRBV2	many	.	TRBJ2-7	CASTYSEAVPRNEQYF	TGTGCCAGCACCTACTCCGAGGCTGTCCCCCGCAACGAGCAGTACTTC
TRBV29-1	many	TRBD1	TRBJ2-7	CSVLRPGGNTYEQYF	TGCAGCGTACTACGCCCAGGGGGTAATACGTACGAGCAGTACTTC
TRBV7-9	many	.	TRBJ2-5	CASSLASVAGRETQYF	TGTGCCAGCAGCTTAGCGTCGGTGGCGGGAAGGGAGACCCAGTACTTC
TRBV5-8	.	TRBD1	TRBJ2-7	CARGGQGNCEQYF	TGTGCCAGAGGGGGACAGGGGAATTGCGAGCAGTACTTC
TRBV13	many	.	TRBJ2-7	CASSLIDEQYF	TGTGCCAGCAGCTTAATCGACGAGCAGTACTTC
TRBV4-3	many	.	TRBJ1-1	CASSQVRNTEAFF	TGCGCCAGCAGCCAAGTTCGGAACACTGAAGCTTTCTTT
TRBV7-9	many	.	TRBJ2-1	CASFSVSGYNEQFF	TGTGCCAGCTTCAGCGTCTCTGGCTACAATGAGCAGTTCTTC
TRBV28	many	.	TRBJ2-7	CASSPDRLSSYEQYF	TGTGCCAGCAGCCCGGACAGATTGAGCTCCTACGAGCAGTACTTC
TRBV5-6	many	.	TRBJ2-2	CASSLGSELNTGELFF	TGTGCCAGCAGCTTGGGGTCCGAACTGAACACCGGGGAGCTGTTTTTT
TRBV28	many	.	TRBJ2-2	CASSFRAVTGELFF	TGTGCCAGCAGCTTCCGGGCCGTCACCGGGGAGCTGTTTTTT
TRBV28	many	TRBD2	TRBJ2-1	CASSLQPLAGSSYNEQFF	TGTGCCAGCAGTTTACAGCCACTAGCGGGAAGCTCCTACAATGAGCAGTTCTTC
TRBV5-1	many	TRBD2	TRBJ2-1	CASSDGTSGRDEQFF	TGCGCCAGCAGCGACGGGACTAGCGGGAGAGATGAGCAGTTCTTC
TRBV4-3	many	.	TRBJ1-6	CASSQGSSYNSPLHF	TGCGCCAGCAGCCAAGGAAGCTCCTATAATTCACCCCTCCACTTT
TRBV28	many	TRBD2	TRBJ2-3	CASSLRIVAGSTDTQYF	TGTGCCAGCAGTTTAAGGATCGTAGCGGGGAGCACAGATACGCAGTATTTT
TRBV6-5	many	.	TRBJ2-2	CASSYTPGEGELFF	TGTGCCAGCAGTTACACTCCGGGAGAAGGGGAGCTGTTTTTT
TRBV4-3	many	.	TRBJ2-1	CASSLEVAGSYNEQFF	TGCGCCAGCAGCCTAGAGGTCGCCGGGTCCTACAATGAGCAGTTCTTC
TRBV11-2	.	.	TRBJ2-2	CASSSLGELFF	TGTGCCAGCAGTAGCCTCGGGGAGCTGTTTTTT
TRBV28	many	.	TRBJ2-3	CASSLNLGPTDTQYF	TGTGCCAGCAGTTTAAATCTGGGGCCCACAGATACGCAGTATTTT
TRBV30	.	TRBD2	TRBJ2-3	CAWIELGLAGNTDTQYF	TGTGCCTGGATTGAACTGGGACTAGCGGGAAACACAGATACGCAGTATTTT
TRBV30	many	.	TRBJ2-7	CAWNLGNGEQYF	TGTGCCTGGAACTTGGGGAACGGCGAGCAGTACTTC
TRBV12-3/TRBV12-4	many	TRBD2	TRBJ2-7	CASSWGLAGSYEQYF	TGTGCCAGCAGTTGGGGACTAGCGGGATCCTACGAGCAGTACTTC
TRBV20-1	many	TRBD2	TRBJ2-3	CSAREALAGVFTDTQYF	TGCAGTGCTAGAGAAGCGCTAGCGGGAGTTTTTACAGATACGCAGTATTTT
TRBV11-3	.	TRBD2	TRBJ2-3	CASSPGTSDADTQYF	TGTGCCAGCAGCCCCGGGACTAGCGATGCAGATACGCAGTATTTT
TRBV27	many	TRBD1	TRBJ2-7	CASSFTGTGAYEQYF	TGTGCCAGCAGCTTTACCGGGACAGGGGCCTACGAGCAGTACTTC
TRBV7-9	many	.	TRBJ2-1	CASTAGDSTYNEQFF	TGTGCCAGCACCGCCGGGGACTCAACCTACAATGAGCAGTTCTTC
TRBV29-1	many	.	TRBJ2-5	CSGLEESETQYF	TGCAGCGGCCTGGAGGAGTCGGAGACCCAGTACTTC
TRBV29-1	many	.	TRBJ2-7	CSVEELTGIGIYEQYF	TGCAGCGTTGAAGAACTTACAGGTATAGGGATCTACGAGCAGTACTTC
TRBV20-1	many	.	TRBJ2-7	CSAPTLMGTYEQYF	TGCAGTGCCCCGACCCTGATGGGAACCTACGAGCAGTACTTC
TRBV6-4	many	.	TRBJ2-1	CASSDTGNSYNEQFF	TGTGCCAGCAGTGACACGGGGAACTCCTACAATGAGCAGTTCTTC
TRBV5-1	many	.	TRBJ2-7	CASSLTAYEQYF	TGCGCCAGCAGCTTAACAGCCTACGAGCAGTACTTC
TRBV4-3	many	TRBD1	TRBJ2-7	CASSHTFPGQGFDYEQYF	TGCGCCAGCAGCCATACTTTTCCGGGACAGGGGTTCGACTACGAGCAGTACTTC
TRBV24-1	many	.	TRBJ1-5	CATSVGASNQPQHF	TGTGCCACCAGTGTTGGGGCGAGCAATCAGCCCCAGCATTTT
TRBV3-1	many	.	TRBJ2-1	CASSQTDGLAIGGGPYYNEQFF	TGTGCCAGCAGCCAGACCGACGGACTCGCCATCGGAGGGGGCCCTTACTACAATGAGCAGTTCTTC
TRBV27	many	TRBD1	TRBJ1-2	CASSLRQGAPGGYTF	TGTGCCAGCAGTTTACGTCAGGGGGCGCCGGGTGGCTACACCTTC
TRBV28	many	.	TRBJ2-1	CASGWKTYNEQFF	TGTGCCAGCGGATGGAAGACCTACAATGAGCAGTTCTTC